The TCR beta chain under discussion was sequenced for a study of blood T cell repertoires in COVID-19. The overall study: Samples came from the United States, Italy and Spain, spanning acute and convalescent COVID-19. From T cells, B-cell-depleted T cells, or PBMCs came the material, which was cDNA or gDNA.

Original data processing: Scientists estimated how many nucleated cells there were by amplifying reference gene primers. Some clones are missing from TCRdb's copy, which holds only in-frame ones; the method was immunoSEQ multiplex PCR. Clonal size and the V and J genes are those of that table, whereas D and trimming came from the DNA. This repertoire shows 150,000 or so clones, around four fifths found once; its top ten account for 7.5% to 9.5%. This clone was seen a few times. The V gene lost 0 bases and the J gene lost 0 bases, with 12 bases spanning the gap. CDR1 is MGHRA, CDR2 YSYEKL, per germline. The CDR3 has 17 amino acids.

Sequenced: peripheral blood. The chain uses TRBV4-1 and TRBJ1-3; no definite D call. This TCR came from a man aged 35-49 years who had recovered from COVID-19. The CDR3 spells CASSQDQVHGSGNTIYF. The CDR3, as DNA: TGCGCCAGCAGCCAAGATCAGGTCCACGGCTCTGGAAACACCATATATTTT.